One sample yielded the 13 T cell receptor beta chains listed below, sequenced in a study of shared clonotypes between healthy human individuals. Repertoires were generated with immunoSEQ multiplex PCR, while TCRdb's copy carries only in-frame clones and drops some. The sample carries roughly 520,000 clones, around 96% recorded once. Input material: naive CD4+ T cells sorted from blood. The subset here: CD45RA+ positively selected. These TCRs come from a woman aged 30 to 39 in good health.

The rearrangement uses TRBV5-1 and TRBJ2-5; D call uncertain. The CDR3 runs to 17 residues. V dropped 4 bases and J dropped 2 bases, with 21 bases sitting between them. From germline, CDR1 is SGHRS and CDR2 YFSETQ. The CDR3 protein is CASSRIFIPTLQETQYF. The CDR3 nucleotides are TGCGCCAGCAGCCGCATTTTTATCCCGACACTGCAAGAGACCCAGTACTTC.

V usage is TRBV18 and J usage is TRBJ2-2; D ambiguous. The CDR3 has 15 residues. Trimming pared 3 bases from V and 3 bases from J, leaving 11 bases between. Germline V CDR1 and CDR2: KGHSH, LQKENI. CDR3: CASSPRSVDTGELFF. The CDR3 DNA sequence: TGTGCCAGCTCACCGAGGAGTGTCGACACCGGGGAGCTGTTTTTT.

V and J are TRBV7-9 and TRBJ2-2, with D perhaps TRBD1 (6 bases). The length of the CDR3 is 16 residues. The germline V gene has CDR1 SEHNR and CDR2 FQNEAQ (reference sequence). V was trimmed by 4 bases and J by 2 bases, leaving 14 bases between them. The CDR3 reads CASSSTGWYNTGELFF. CDR3 DNA: TGTGCCAGCAGCTCAACAGGGTGGTACAACACCGGGGAGCTGTTTTTT.

About this clone itself: Other DNA sequences in the same sample also yield this CDR3. This chain joins TRBV18 and TRBJ1-5; D remains ambiguous. The CDR3 contains 13 residues. Germline V gives CDR1 KGHSH, CDR2 LQKENI. V was trimmed by 2 bases and J by 5 bases, leaving 7 bases between them. CDR3 region: CASSPGEDQPQHF. Written as DNA, the CDR3 is TGTGCCAGCTCACCAGGGGAAGATCAGCCCCAGCATTTT.

This rearrangement joins TRBV28 to TRBJ1-5; possible D gene TRBD1, 5 bases. Trimming removed 6 bases from V and 5 bases from J, with 23 bases in between. The CDR3 has 17 amino acids. CDR1 and CDR2 (germline): MDHEN, SYDVKM. The CDR3 is CASSPGTGNPTDQPQHF. For the CDR3, the DNA is TGTGCCAGCAGCCCCGGGACCGGCAATCCGACTGATCAGCCCCAGCATTTT.

This sequence joins TRBV9 and TRBJ2-1; D unclear. This CDR3 has 12 residues. The germline gives CDR1 SGDLS, CDR2 YYNGEE. Trimming shortened V by 0 bases and J by 8 bases, and 6 bases separated the two germline ends. CDR3 DNA: TGTGCCAGCAGCGTAGCCCTCGATGAGCAGTTCTTC. Translating gives CASSVALDEQFF.

The chain has TRBV6-6 and TRBJ1-4; 7 positions match TRBD1. The CDR3 sequence is 13 residues long. Germline V lookup: CDR1 MNHNY, CDR2 SVGAGI (reference sequence). V shed 6 bases, J shed 7 bases, and the junction held 5 bases outside the gene matches. CDR3 sequence (DNA): TGTGCCAGCAGATCAGGGGGTGTTGAAAAACTGTTTTTT. Its protein is CASRSGGVEKLFF.

The count of this clone is one. This chain connects TRBV5-6 to TRBJ1-2, with D unresolved. Germline CDR1 and CDR2: SGHDT and YYEEEE. The CDR3 consists of 16 residues. Trimming took 1 base from V and 4 from J, leaving 17 bases between them. Written as DNA, the CDR3 is TGTGCCAGCAGCTTGAGTGGGGTAGGGATCGGCTATGGCTACACCTTC. It yields the protein CASSLSGVGIGYGYTF.

The table lists this clone with a count of one. The chain couples TRBV5-1 to TRBJ2-2, with 8 bases identical to TRBD1. Germline V gene data show CDR1 as SGHRS and CDR2 as YFSETQ. The V segment lost 7 bases and the J segment 1 base; nucleotides outside the gene matches: 3. This CDR3 has 14 amino acids. DNA of the CDR3: TGCGCCAGCGCCGGGACAGGGAACACCGGGGAGCTGTTTTTT. This encodes CASAGTGNTGELFF. The whole variable domain, remainder taken from reference TRBV5-1 and TRBJ2-2, is KAGVTQTPRYLIKTRGQQVTLSCSPISGHRSVSWYQQTPGQGLQFLFEYFSETQRNKGNFPGRFSGRQFSNSRSEMNVSTLELGDSALYLCASAGTGNTGELFFGEGSRLTVL.

The chain has TRBV29-1 and TRBJ1-2; 10 bases match TRBD1. CDR3 length: 12 residues. Germline loops: CDR1 SQVTM, CDR2 ANQGSEA. V was clipped by 6 bases and J by 3 bases; unmatched bases: 1. The CDR3 DNA sequence: TGCAGCGTCGGACAGGGGGACTATGGCTACACCTTC. Translation gives CSVGQGDYGYTF.

V is TRBV28 and J is TRBJ1-1, with D uncertain. Germline lookup yields CDR1 MDHEN and CDR2 SYDVKM. The CDR3 loop spans 14 amino acids. Trimming left V 0 bases short and J 2 bases short, with 7 bases between. CDR3: CASSLWATNTEAFF. CDR3 coding DNA: TGTGCCAGCAGTTTATGGGCGACAAACACTGAAGCTTTCTTT.

This sequence joins TRBV7-2 and TRBJ2-1; D unresolved. Per germline, CDR1 SGHTA and CDR2 FQGNSA. V lost 4 bases and J 8 bases, leaving 18 bases between the germline ends. There are 15 residues in the CDR3. The CDR3 loop reads CASSSLTWKRYEQFF. The CDR3 nucleotides are TGTGCCAGCAGCTCCCTTACCTGGAAACGCTATGAGCAGTTCTTC. Full variable domain (outside the CDR3, taken from reference TRBV7-2 and TRBJ2-1): GAGVSQSPSNKVTEKGKDVELRCDPISGHTALYWYRQSLGQGLEFLIYFQGNSAPDKSGLPSDRFSAERTGGSVSTLTIQRTQQEDSAVYLCASSSLTWKRYEQFFGPGTRLTVL.

V usage is TRBV7-2 and J usage is TRBJ2-1, with D perhaps matching TRBD2 (5 bases). The V gene's germline CDR1 is SGHTA and CDR2 FQGNSA. V shed 2 bases and J shed 6 bases, with 17 bases lying between them. This CDR3 is 16 amino acids long. In DNA form, the CDR3 reads TGTGCCAGCAGCTTAAGTCGGGGATCGGCGAGCAATGAGCAGTTCTTC. Translating gives CASSLSRGSASNEQFF.